This T cell receptor (beta chain) was sequenced for a study of long-term antiretroviral therapy in people with HIV. Overall study: The 2015 immediate-ART recommendation came about a decade after the earliest samples. General study points: Increased diversity was seen after ART, yet it remained lower than in transplant donor controls. Clones with expansion before ART led the repertoire at all time points.

Every HIV-positive participant received treatment in the United States. V gave up 4 bases and J gave up 2 bases, with 12 bases separating them. The CDR3 has 14 residues. Germline V gene sequence: CDR1 SGHAT, CDR2 FQNNGV. This clone was counted a single time. Antigen unknown. It was version v3.0 of the immunoSEQ assay that was run at survey level. Only in-frame clones appear in the TCRdb table, and some are missing; sequencing was by immunoSEQ multiplex PCR. The top ten hold 3.4% of the sample, which has around 36,000 clones, roughly 79% seen once. The source is a man aged 45-65 years with HIV. The chain links TRBV11-2 to TRBJ2-7, with D possibly matching TRBD2 (6 bases). The sequencing here drew on unsorted PBMCs, taken 3 years after starting antiretroviral therapy. The CDR3 DNA reads as TGTGCCAGCAGCTGGCGGGACGGGCCCTACGAGCAGTACTTC. This gives the protein CASSWRDGPYEQYF.